This T cell receptor beta chain appears in the sequencing data of a study of shared clonotypes between healthy human individuals. Study outcomes and limitations: Rarefaction indicated that sorted-subset sequencing remained incomplete although depth was large. Since donors were few, the genetic and exposure-history diversity represented was limited.

In the sorted-subset replicate PCRs, around 220 ng DNA, roughly 29,000 T cell genomes, was used. Here immunoSEQ multiplex PCR was the method, and the copy in TCRdb shows in-frame clones only, minus some. The sample includes 600,000 to 800,000 clones, 55% to 75% seen only once; the top ten take roughly 1.8%. The donor cohort consisted entirely of Caucasian adults residing in Nashville, Tennessee. Regarding this clone: Antigen specificity is unknown.

The CDR3 has 16 residues. CDR1 is SGHTA, CDR2 FQGNSA, per germline. V gave up 1 base and J gave up 5 bases, with 17 bases separating them. The receptor's source is a woman in her 30s in good health. Sequencing was done on a sample of memory CD4+ T cells sorted from blood. Documented subset: CD45RA-negative fraction. The chain links TRBV7-2 to TRBJ2-5, with TRBD1 as a possible D gene (5 bases). The CDR3 DNA sequence: TGTGCCAGCAGCTTAGGTACTCGTAGGGGTTGGGAGACCCAGTACTTC. The encoded protein is CASSLGTRRGWETQYF.